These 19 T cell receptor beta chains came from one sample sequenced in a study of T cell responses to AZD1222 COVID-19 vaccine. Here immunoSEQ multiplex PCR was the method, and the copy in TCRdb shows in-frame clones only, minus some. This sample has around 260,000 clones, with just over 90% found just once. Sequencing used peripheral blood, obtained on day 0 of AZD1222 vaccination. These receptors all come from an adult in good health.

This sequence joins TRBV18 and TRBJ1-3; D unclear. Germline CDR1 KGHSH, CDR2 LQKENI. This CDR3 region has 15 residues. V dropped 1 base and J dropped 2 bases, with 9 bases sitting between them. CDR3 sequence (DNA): TGTGCCAGCTCACCACTACGGACGACTGGAAACACCATATATTTT. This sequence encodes CASSPLRTTGNTIYF. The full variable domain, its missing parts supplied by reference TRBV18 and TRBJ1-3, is NAGVMQNPRHLVRRRGQEARLRCSPMKGHSHVYWYRQLPEEGLKFMVYLQKENIIDESGMPKERFSAEFPKEGPSILRIQQVVRGDSAAYFCASSPLRTTGNTIYFGEGSWLTVV.

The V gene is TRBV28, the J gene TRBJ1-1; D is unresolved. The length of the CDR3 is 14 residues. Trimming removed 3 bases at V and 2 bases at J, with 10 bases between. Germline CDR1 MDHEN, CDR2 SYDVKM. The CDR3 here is CASSFIYENTEAFF. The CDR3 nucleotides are TGTGCCAGCAGTTTTATATACGAAAACACTGAAGCTTTCTTT.

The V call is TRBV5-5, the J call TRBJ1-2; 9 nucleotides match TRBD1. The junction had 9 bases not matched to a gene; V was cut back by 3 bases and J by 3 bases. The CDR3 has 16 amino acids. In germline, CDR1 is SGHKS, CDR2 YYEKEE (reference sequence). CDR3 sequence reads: CASSSSGTGTYYGYTF. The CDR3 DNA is TGTGCCAGCAGCTCCTCCGGGACAGGGACTTACTATGGCTACACCTTC.

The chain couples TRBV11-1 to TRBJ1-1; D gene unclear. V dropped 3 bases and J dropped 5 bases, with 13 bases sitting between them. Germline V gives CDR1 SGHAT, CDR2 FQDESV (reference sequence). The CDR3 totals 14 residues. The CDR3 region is CASSLEPLGTEAFF. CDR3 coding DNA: TGTGCCAGCAGCTTGGAACCCCTCGGGACTGAAGCTTTCTTT.

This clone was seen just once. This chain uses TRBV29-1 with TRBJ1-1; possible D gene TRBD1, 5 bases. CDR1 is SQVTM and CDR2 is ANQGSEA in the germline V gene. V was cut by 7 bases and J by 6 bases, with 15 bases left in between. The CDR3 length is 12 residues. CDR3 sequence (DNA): TGCAGCGGTCACAAGGCGGGGCCTGAAGCTTTCTTT. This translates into CSGHKAGPEAFF.

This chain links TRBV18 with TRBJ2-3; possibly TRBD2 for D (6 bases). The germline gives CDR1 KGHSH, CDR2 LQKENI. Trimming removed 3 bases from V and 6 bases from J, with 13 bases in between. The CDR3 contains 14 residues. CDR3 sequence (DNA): TGTGCCAGCTCACCTCTCGGGGGTATGGATACGCAGTATTTT. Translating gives CASSPLGGMDTQYF.

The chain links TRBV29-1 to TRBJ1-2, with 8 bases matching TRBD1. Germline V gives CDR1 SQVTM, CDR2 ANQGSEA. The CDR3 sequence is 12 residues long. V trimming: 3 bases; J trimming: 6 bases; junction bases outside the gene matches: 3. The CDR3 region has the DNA TGCAGCGTTGAGGAGGGACAGGATGGCTACACCTTC. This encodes CSVEEGQDGYTF.

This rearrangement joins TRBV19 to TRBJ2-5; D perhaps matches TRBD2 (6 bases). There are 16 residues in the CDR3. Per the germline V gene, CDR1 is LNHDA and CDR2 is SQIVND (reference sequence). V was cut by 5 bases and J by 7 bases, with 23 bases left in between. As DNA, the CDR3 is TGTGCCAGTAGTTCAAACCGGGACTCCAAACGGGGGACCCAGTACTTC. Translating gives CASSSNRDSKRGTQYF.

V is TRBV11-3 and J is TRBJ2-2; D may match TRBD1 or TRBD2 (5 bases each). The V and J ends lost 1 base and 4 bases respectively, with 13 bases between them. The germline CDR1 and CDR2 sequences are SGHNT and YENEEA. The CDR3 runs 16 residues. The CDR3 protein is CASSLGGWSATGELFF. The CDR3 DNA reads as TGTGCCAGCAGCTTAGGGGGGTGGTCTGCCACCGGGGAGCTGTTTTTT.

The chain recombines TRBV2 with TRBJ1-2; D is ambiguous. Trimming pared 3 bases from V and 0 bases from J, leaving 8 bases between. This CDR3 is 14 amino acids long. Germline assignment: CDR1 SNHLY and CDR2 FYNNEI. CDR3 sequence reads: CASSDGLANYGYTF. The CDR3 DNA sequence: TGTGCCAGCAGTGACGGGTTAGCTAACTATGGCTACACCTTC.

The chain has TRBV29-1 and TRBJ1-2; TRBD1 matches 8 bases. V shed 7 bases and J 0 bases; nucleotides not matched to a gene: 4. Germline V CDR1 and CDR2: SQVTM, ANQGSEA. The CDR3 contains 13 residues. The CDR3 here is CSDVQGANYGYTF. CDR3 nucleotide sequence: TGCAGCGACGTACAGGGGGCTAACTATGGCTACACCTTC.

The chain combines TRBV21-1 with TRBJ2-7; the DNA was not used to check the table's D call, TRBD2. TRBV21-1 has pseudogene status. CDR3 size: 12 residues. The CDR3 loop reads CASSKGGYEQYF. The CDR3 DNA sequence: TGTGCCAGCAGCAAAGGAGGCTACGAGCAGTACTTC.

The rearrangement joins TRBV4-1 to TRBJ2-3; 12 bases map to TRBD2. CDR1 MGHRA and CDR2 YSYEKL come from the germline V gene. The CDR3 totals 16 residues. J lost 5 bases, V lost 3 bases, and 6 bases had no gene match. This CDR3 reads CASSQPLAGGGDTQYF. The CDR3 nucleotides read TGCGCCAGCAGCCAGCCACTAGCGGGAGGAGGAGATACGCAGTATTTT.

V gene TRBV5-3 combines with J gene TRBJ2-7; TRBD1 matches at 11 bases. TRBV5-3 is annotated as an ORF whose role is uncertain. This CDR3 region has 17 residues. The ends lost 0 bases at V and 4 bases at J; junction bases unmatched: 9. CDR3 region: CARSLDGLGTGGYEQYF. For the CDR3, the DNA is TGTGCCAGAAGCTTGGACGGGTTGGGGACAGGGGGATACGAGCAGTACTTC.

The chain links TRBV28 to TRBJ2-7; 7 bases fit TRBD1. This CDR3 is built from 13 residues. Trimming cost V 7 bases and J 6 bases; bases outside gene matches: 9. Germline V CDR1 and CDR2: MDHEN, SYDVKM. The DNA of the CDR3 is TGTGCCAGCACCCCCGTAGACAGGGCCGAGCAGTACTTC. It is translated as CASTPVDRAEQYF. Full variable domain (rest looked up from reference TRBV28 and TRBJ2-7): DVKVTQSSRYLVKRTGEKVFLECVQDMDHENMFWYRQDPGLGLRLIYFSYDVKMKEKGDIPEGYSVSREKKERFSLILESASTNQTSMYLCASTPVDRAEQYFGPGTRLTVT.

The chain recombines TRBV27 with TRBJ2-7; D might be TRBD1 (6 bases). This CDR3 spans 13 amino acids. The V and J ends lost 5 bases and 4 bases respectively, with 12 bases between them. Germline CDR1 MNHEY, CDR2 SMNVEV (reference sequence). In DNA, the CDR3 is TGTGCCAGCAGTGCTAACAGGGAGTACGAGCAGTACTTC. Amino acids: CASSANREYEQYF.

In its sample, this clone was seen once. CDR3 loop: CASSEGSGAASSGNTIYF. The CDR3 coding sequence is TGCGCCAGCAGTGAGGGGAGTGGGGCAGCATCCTCTGGAAACACCATATATTTT. V is TRBV10-2 and J is TRBJ1-3, with D possibly matching TRBD1 (5 bases). With 2 bases removed from V and 0 bases from J, the gap between germline ends came to 17 bases. Per the germline V gene, CDR1 is WSHSY and CDR2 is SAAADI. The CDR3 is made up of 18 amino acids.

This CDR3 is CASSRSPAKQFF. CDR3 coding DNA: TGTGCCAGCAGCCGATCCCCAGCGAAGCAGTTCTTC. The chain uses TRBV7-4 and TRBJ2-1, with D unclear. This CDR3 contains 12 residues. Germline lookup yields CDR1 SGHVT and CDR2 SQSDAQ. Trimming took 5 bases from V and 11 from J, leaving 13 bases between them. Supplemented by reference TRBV7-4 and TRBJ2-1, the full variable domain reads GAGVSQSPRYKVAKRGRDVALRCDSISGHVTLYWYRQTLGQGSEVLTYSQSDAQRDKSGRPSGRFSAERPERSVSTLKIQRTEQGDSAVYLCASSRSPAKQFFGPGTRLTVL.

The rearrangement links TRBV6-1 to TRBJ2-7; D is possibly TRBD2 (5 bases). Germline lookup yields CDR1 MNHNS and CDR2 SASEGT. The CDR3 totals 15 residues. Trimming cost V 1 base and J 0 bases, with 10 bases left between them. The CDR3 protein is CASSEGGPSSYEQYF. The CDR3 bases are TGTGCCAGCAGTGAAGGCGGGCCCAGCTCCTACGAGCAGTACTTC.